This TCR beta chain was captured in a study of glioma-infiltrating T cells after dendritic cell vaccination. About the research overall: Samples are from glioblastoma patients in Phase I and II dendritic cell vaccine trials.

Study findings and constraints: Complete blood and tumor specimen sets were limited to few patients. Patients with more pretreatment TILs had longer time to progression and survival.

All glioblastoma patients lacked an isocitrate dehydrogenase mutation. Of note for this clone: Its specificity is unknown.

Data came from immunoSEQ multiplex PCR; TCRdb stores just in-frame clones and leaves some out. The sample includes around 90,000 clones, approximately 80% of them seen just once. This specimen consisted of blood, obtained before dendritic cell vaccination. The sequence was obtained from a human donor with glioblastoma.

The CDR3 region is CASSFPSGVGRYEQYF. The DNA of the CDR3 is TGCGCCAGCAGCTTTCCTAGCGGGGTGGGAAGGTACGAGCAGTACTTC. The chain employs TRBV5-1 and TRBJ2-7; 9 bases map to TRBD2. CDR1 and CDR2 from the germline V gene are SGHRS and YFSETQ. Trimming cost V 2 bases and J 4 bases; bases outside gene matches: 10. There are 16 residues in the CDR3. Together with reference TRBV5-1 and TRBJ2-7, the CDR3 gives the full variable domain: KAGVTQTPRYLIKTRGQQVTLSCSPISGHRSVSWYQQTPGQGLQFLFEYFSETQRNKGNFPGRFSGRQFSNSRSEMNVSTLELGDSALYLCASSFPSGVGRYEQYFGPGTRLTVT.